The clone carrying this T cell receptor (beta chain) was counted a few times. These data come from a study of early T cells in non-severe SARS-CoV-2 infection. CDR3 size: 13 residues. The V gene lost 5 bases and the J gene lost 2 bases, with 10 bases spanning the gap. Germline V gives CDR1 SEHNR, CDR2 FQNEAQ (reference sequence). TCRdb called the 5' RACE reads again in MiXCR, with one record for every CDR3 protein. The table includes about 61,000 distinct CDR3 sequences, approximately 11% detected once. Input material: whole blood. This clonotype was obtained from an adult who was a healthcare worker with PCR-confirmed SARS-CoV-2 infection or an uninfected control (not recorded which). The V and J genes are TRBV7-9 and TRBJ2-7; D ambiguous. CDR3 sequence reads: CASSPGPAYEQYF. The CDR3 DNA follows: TGTGCCAGCAGCCCTGGACCTGCCTACGAGCAGTACTTC. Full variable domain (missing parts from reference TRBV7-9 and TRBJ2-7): DTGVSQNPRHKITKRGQNVTFRCDPISEHNRLYWYRQTLGQGPEFLTYFQNEAQLEKSRLLSDRFSAERPKGSFSTLEIQRTEQGDSAMYLCASSPGPAYEQYFGPGTRLTVT.